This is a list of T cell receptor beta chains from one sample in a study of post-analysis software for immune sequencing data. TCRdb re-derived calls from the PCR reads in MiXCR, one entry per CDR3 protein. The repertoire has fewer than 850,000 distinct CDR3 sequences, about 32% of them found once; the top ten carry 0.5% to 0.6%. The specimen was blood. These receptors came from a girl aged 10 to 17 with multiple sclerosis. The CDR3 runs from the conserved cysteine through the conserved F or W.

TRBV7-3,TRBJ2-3,CASSLTGGGVSTDTQYF
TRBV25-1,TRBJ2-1,CASSVAGGPNEQFF
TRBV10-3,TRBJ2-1,CAIRTGGETYNEQFF
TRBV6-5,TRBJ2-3,CASSYSSGKGEDTQYF
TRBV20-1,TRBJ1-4,CSAKRGNVANEKLFF
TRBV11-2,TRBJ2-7,CASSLEGAGGPYEQYF
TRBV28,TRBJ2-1,CASSIPGPSGNEQFF
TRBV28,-,CASTHGTGHETQYF
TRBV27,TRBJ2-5,CASSSYLGTDYLGQYF
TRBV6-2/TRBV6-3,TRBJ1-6,CASSHNSPPHF
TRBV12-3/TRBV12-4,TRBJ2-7,CASSWRALLGDEQYF
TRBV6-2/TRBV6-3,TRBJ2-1,CASSYSGRNNEQFF
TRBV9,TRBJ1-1,CASSFRQDNTEAFF
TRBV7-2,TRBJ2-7,CASSLGGLQSSYEQYF
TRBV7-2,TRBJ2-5,CASSLYQLDRMGETQYF
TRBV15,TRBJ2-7,CATSIGGRAYEQYF
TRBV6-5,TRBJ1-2,CATRRGDYGYTF
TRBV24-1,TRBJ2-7,CATSDLTGTYNEQYF
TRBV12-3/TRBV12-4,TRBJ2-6,CASTPSGANVLTF
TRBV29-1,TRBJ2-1,CSVDGGEVWTGQFF
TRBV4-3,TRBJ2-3,CASSQVTGRGGDTQYF
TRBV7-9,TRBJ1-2,CASSFEVPGSNYGYTF
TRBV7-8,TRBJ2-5,CASSLGSLAREQYF
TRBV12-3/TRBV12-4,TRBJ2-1,CASRKGLTFDNEQFF
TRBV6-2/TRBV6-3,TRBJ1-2,CASSYSAGSDYGYTF
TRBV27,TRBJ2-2,CASSFHPAGGVGGELFF
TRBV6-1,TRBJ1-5,CASSPIGGGMSNQPQHF
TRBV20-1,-,CSASPGLAPGEQYF
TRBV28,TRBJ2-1,CASSLWGGQGSNSYNEQFF
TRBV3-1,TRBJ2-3,CASSHRKPTDTQYF
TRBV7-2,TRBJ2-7,CASSPQGGPYEQYF
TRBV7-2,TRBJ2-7,CASSPEQGRTYEQYF
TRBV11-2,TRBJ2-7,CASSLEAGGGSYEQYF
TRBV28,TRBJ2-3,CASFGQGADTQYF
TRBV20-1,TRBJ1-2,CSAREPSTVYGYTF
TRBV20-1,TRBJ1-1,CRLGRLINTEAFF
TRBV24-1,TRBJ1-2,CATSDQQGYYGYTF
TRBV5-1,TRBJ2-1,CASSFNEGNEQFF
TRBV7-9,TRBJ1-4,CASSSRGGNEKLFF
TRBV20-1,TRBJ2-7,CSANDRGRLYEQYF
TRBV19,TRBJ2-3,CASSIRQGLPIADTQYF
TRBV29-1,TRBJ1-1,CSVAQGNTEAFF
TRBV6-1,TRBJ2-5,CASSRGAGWGIQETQYF
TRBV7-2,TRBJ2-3,CASSLTGAGDTQYF
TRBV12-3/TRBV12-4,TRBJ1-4,CASSLWDRGEKLFF
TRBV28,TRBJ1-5,CASSRVSGGTGLGQPQHF
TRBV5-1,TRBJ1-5,CASSLVTGYNQPQHF
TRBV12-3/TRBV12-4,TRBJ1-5,CASSLALSNQPQHF
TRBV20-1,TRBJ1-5,CSARTGTGRQPQHF
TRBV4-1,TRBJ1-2,CASSQGADTMANTF